This TCR beta chain stems from a study of blood T cell repertoires in COVID-19. Study context: PBMCs, B-cell-depleted T cells, or T cells provided the cDNA or gDNA that made up the material.

In assigning cohorts, the study relied on participant-reported clinical history. Trimming shortened V by 6 bases and J by 5 bases, and 12 bases separated the two germline ends. The CDR3 has 13 residues. Germline CDR1 KGHDR, CDR2 SFDVKD. Libraries were prepared by immunoSEQ multiplex PCR; TCRdb keeps only in-frame clonotypes and omits some of them. The data show approximately 490,000 clones, around 85% seen once. For this clone: Other DNA sequences in this specimen translate into the identical CDR3.

The chain has TRBV24-1 and TRBJ2-5; maybe TRBD1 (7 bases). This receptor was obtained from a woman aged 60 to 75 who had recovered from COVID-19. Sequencing was performed on PBMCs or T cells enriched from blood (not recorded which). The CDR3 DNA reads TGTGCCACCAGTTCAGGGGGAGGCGAGACCCAGTACTTC. Its protein is CATSSGGGETQYF.